These 27 T cell receptor beta chains originate from one sample sequenced in a study of blood T cell repertoires in COVID-19. The assay was immunoSEQ multiplex PCR, and TCRdb's table has in-frame clones only and misses some. The sample lists 100,000 to 130,000 clones, 70% to 90% occurring once. The specimen sequenced was peripheral blood. The receptors derive from a man aged 45-60 years with active or convalescent COVID-19.

This clone was seen once. The V and J genes are TRBV27 and TRBJ2-3; TRBD2 aligns across 8 bases. From germline, CDR1 is MNHEY and CDR2 SMNVEV (reference sequence). The CDR3 is made up of 15 amino acids. V was clipped by 4 bases and J by 0 bases; unmatched bases: 3. CDR3 amino acids: CASSSPSGSTDTQYF. The CDR3 bases are TGTGCCAGCAGTTCCCCTAGCGGGAGCACAGATACGCAGTATTTT.

The rearrangement links TRBV11-2 to TRBJ2-2; 11 bases line up with TRBD1. From germline, CDR1 is SGHAT and CDR2 FQNNGV. The length of the CDR3 is 16 residues. Trimming at V came to 0 bases and at J to 7 bases, leaving 4 bases not matched to a gene. Here the CDR3 DNA reads TGTGCCAGCAGCTTAGATCAGGGACAGGGGGTCGGGGAGCTGTTTTTT. It is translated as CASSLDQGQGVGELFF.

The V call is TRBV6-2 or TRBV6-3, the J call TRBJ2-3; 9 bases agree with TRBD2. Germline V gives CDR1 MNHEY, CDR2 SVGEGT. The CDR3 spans 16 residues. V lost 4 bases and J lost 2; bases outside the gene matches: 7. The CDR3 coding sequence is TGTGCCAGCAGTTTCCAAGCGGGGGGCTCCACAGATACGCAGTATTTT. Protein product: CASSFQAGGSTDTQYF.

This sequence joins TRBV20-1 and TRBJ1-1; 7 nucleotides match TRBD1. This CDR3 contains 14 residues. J gave up 5 bases and V 3 bases, and 9 bases lay outside the gene matches. Germline CDR1 reads DFQATT; CDR2 reads SNEGSKA (reference sequence). CDR3 residues: CSASWRGRITEAFF. CDR3 nucleotide sequence: TGCAGTGCTAGTTGGAGGGGGCGTATAACTGAAGCTTTCTTT.

The chain is built from TRBV10-1 and TRBJ2-5; tentative D call: TRBD2 (6 bases). CDR3 length: 15 residues. Trimming cost V 3 bases and J 3 bases, with 14 bases left between them. Germline V lookup: CDR1 WNHNN, CDR2 SYGVQD (reference sequence). CDR3 bases: TGCGCCAGCAGTGATTCAACGGGAGCGAAAGAGACCCAGTACTTC. Translating gives CASSDSTGAKETQYF.

This sequence joins TRBV6-5 and TRBJ1-1; no clear D gene. The V end was cut by 3 bases, the J end by 4 bases, with 9 bases between. Per the germline V gene, CDR1 is MNHEY and CDR2 is SVGAGI. The CDR3 spans 13 residues. Written as DNA, the CDR3 is TGTGCCAGCAGTTATGAGGGCCTCACTGAAGCTTTCTTT. Protein product: CASSYEGLTEAFF.

The rearrangement uses TRBV10-3 and TRBJ2-7; 7 nucleotides line up with TRBD1. This CDR3 contains 15 residues. The germline V gene has CDR1 ENHRY and CDR2 SYGVKD. V gave up 1 base and J gave up 0 bases; unmatched junction bases: 3. The CDR3 region has the DNA TGTGCCATCAGTGAGTTACAGGGGAGCTCCTACGAGCAGTACTTC. As protein: CAISELQGSSYEQYF.

The chain recombines TRBV10-3 with TRBJ2-5; unclear D gene. CDR3 length equals 13 residues. V was trimmed by 4 bases and J by 4 bases, leaving 10 bases between them. Germline loops: CDR1 ENHRY, CDR2 SYGVKD. In DNA form, the CDR3 reads TGTGCCATCAGTGCCTCGGGTGGAGAGACCCAGTACTTC. Translated, it gives CAISASGGETQYF.

The gene calls are TRBV11-2 and TRBJ2-7; a possible D gene is TRBD1 (6 bases). The CDR3 loop spans 13 amino acids. Germline V gene sequence: CDR1 SGHAT, CDR2 FQNNGV. V was cut by 2 bases and J by 3 bases, with 8 bases left in between. The CDR3 bases are TGTGCCAGCAGCTTACGGGACATCTACGAGCAGTACTTC. It translates to CASSLRDIYEQYF.

CDR3 in amino acids: CASSRTRLNPETQYF. As DNA, the CDR3 is TGTGCCAGCAGTCGGACTAGGTTAAATCCAGAGACCCAGTACTTC. This chain links TRBV6-5 with TRBJ2-5, with 7 bases that match TRBD2. The junction had 10 bases not matched to a gene; V was cut back by 5 bases and J by 4 bases. Per germline, CDR1 MNHEY and CDR2 SVGAGI. This CDR3 is 15 amino acids long.

The rearrangement uses TRBV9 and TRBJ2-6, with a tentative D call TRBD1 (7 bases). V dropped 3 bases and J dropped 3 bases, with 10 bases sitting between them. CDR3 length: 15 residues. Germline V gene sequence: CDR1 SGDLS, CDR2 YYNGEE. CDR3 in amino acids: CASSARGDGANVLTF. The DNA of the CDR3 is TGTGCCAGCAGCGCCAGGGGGGATGGGGCCAACGTCCTGACTTTC.

This clone was detected only a few times. The chain couples TRBV30 to TRBJ1-1; 8 bases align to TRBD1. V was clipped by 5 bases and J by 1 base; unmatched bases: 0. Germline assignment: CDR1 GTSNPN and CDR2 SVGIG (reference sequence). The CDR3 contains 12 residues. CDR3 sequence (DNA): TGTGCCTGGGGGACAGGGAACACTGAAGCTTTCTTT. As protein: CAWGTGNTEAFF. Combining the CDR3 with reference TRBV30 and TRBJ1-1 gives the whole variable domain SQTIHQWPATLVQPVGSPLSLECTVEGTSNPNLYWYRQAAGRGLQLLFYSVGIGQISSEVPQNLSASRPQDRQFILSSKKLLLSDSGFYLCAWGTGNTEAFFGQGTRLTVV.

V gene TRBV29-1 combines with J gene TRBJ1-6; a possible D gene is TRBD1 (5 bases). Germline assignment: CDR1 SQVTM and CDR2 ANQGSEA. The CDR3 loop spans 14 amino acids. Here the CDR3 DNA reads TGCAGTGTTTTGTTGGGGCCTTTCGGTTCACCCCTCCACTTT. It codes for CSVLLGPFGSPLHF.

V and J are TRBV7-9 and TRBJ1-5; D is possibly TRBD1 (5 bases). The CDR3 totals 16 residues. V gave up 4 bases and J gave up 11 bases, with 24 bases separating them. In germline, CDR1 is SEHNR, CDR2 FQNEAQ (reference sequence). The DNA of the CDR3 is TGTGCCAGCAGCTCCGCGGCGGGGACTGTGATCGGGGCCCAGCATTTT. Its translation is CASSSAAGTVIGAQHF. The full variable domain, completed using reference TRBV7-9 and TRBJ1-5, is DTGVSQNPRHKITKRGQNVTFRCDPISEHNRLYWYRQTLGQGPEFLTYFQNEAQLEKSRLLSDRFSAERPKGSFSTLEIQRTEQGDSAMYLCASSSAAGTVIGAQHFGDGTRLSIL.

The chain has TRBV11-2 and TRBJ2-2; TRBD2 is a possible D gene (6 bases). V lost 7 bases and J 6 bases, leaving 18 bases between the germline ends. This CDR3 spans 15 amino acids. CDR1 and CDR2 (germline): SGHAT, FQNNGV. Here the CDR3 reads CASTLQTSAAGELFF. The CDR3 DNA reads as TGTGCCAGCACCCTTCAGACTAGTGCGGCCGGGGAGCTGTTTTTT. Full variable domain (missing parts from reference TRBV11-2 and TRBJ2-2): EAGVAQSPRYKIIEKRQSVAFWCNPISGHATLYWYQQILGQGPKLLIQFQNNGVVDDSQLPKDRFSAERLKGVDSTLKIQPAKLEDSAVYLCASTLQTSAAGELFFGEGSRLTVL.

This clone was observed once. The chain is built from TRBV2 and TRBJ2-1, with 7 nucleotides matching TRBD1. The V and J ends lost 5 bases and 10 bases, in that order; junction bases with no gene match: 8. There are 13 residues in the CDR3. The germline gives CDR1 SNHLY, CDR2 FYNNEI. The CDR3 reads CASSPLQTGEQFF. The CDR3 region has the DNA TGTGCCAGCAGTCCACTCCAGACAGGGGAGCAGTTCTTC.

This chain connects TRBV7-8 to TRBJ2-2, with D unresolved. Germline V CDR1 and CDR2: SGHVS, FQNEAQ. This CDR3 spans 17 amino acids. V lost 3 bases and J lost 7, with 21 bases in between. This CDR3 is CASSFLSEPLSGGELFF. The CDR3 nucleotides are TGTGCCAGCAGCTTCTTGAGCGAGCCTCTCTCTGGCGGGGAGCTGTTTTTT.

The chain combines TRBV6-1 with TRBJ2-7; 10 nucleotides line up with TRBD1. V was clipped by 2 bases and J by 7 bases; unmatched bases: 5. Germline V gene data show CDR1 as MNHNS and CDR2 as SASEGT. The length of the CDR3 is 14 residues. This CDR3 reads CASSELGTGAEQYF. CDR3 coding DNA: TGTGCCAGCAGTGAATTGGGGACAGGGGCGGAGCAGTACTTC.

The chain recombines TRBV28 with TRBJ1-2; no reliable D call. The CDR3 is 12 amino acids. V gave up 2 bases and J gave up 6 bases, with 7 bases separating them. Germline assignment: CDR1 MDHEN and CDR2 SYDVKM. CDR3 DNA sequence: TGTGCCAGCAGTTTAAATTTCGATGGCTACACCTTC. This sequence encodes CASSLNFDGYTF.

The gene calls are TRBV10-3 and TRBJ2-1; weak D call: TRBD1 (7 bases). Per the germline V gene, CDR1 is ENHRY and CDR2 is SYGVKD. The CDR3 covers 19 residues. Trimming stripped 11 bases from V and 5 bases from J, with 34 bases between. The CDR3 coding sequence is TGTGCCTCTGGCATGACAGGGAGGAAAGACAGGACGGGTGACAATGAGCAGTTCTTC. Translation gives CASGMTGRKDRTGDNEQFF.

The chain uses TRBV24-1 and TRBJ2-7; TRBD1 matches at 10 bases. The germline V gene encodes CDR1 KGHDR and CDR2 SFDVKD. This CDR3 comprises 15 residues. Trimming cost V 4 bases and J 5 bases; bases outside gene matches: 7. Written as DNA, the CDR3 is TGTGCCACCAGTGACCGCCGGGACAGGGGCGACGAGCAGTACTTC. Translation gives CATSDRRDRGDEQYF.

The rearrangement links TRBV3-1 (or the pseudogene TRBV3-2) to TRBJ2-5; D may be TRBD2 (5 bases). This CDR3 region has 17 residues. Germline V gene data show CDR1 as LGHDT and CDR2 as YNNKEL (reference sequence). The V and J ends lost 6 bases and 3 bases respectively, with 23 bases between them. The CDR3 protein is CASSPDSGSRLEETQYF. The CDR3 DNA follows: TGTGCCAGCAGTCCCGATTCGGGGTCGCGGCTAGAAGAGACCCAGTACTTC.

The chain employs TRBV9 and TRBJ1-2; 7 bases are shared with TRBD1. This CDR3 is built from 14 residues. V lost 3 bases, J lost 3 bases, and 5 bases stayed unmatched. Germline V gene lookup returns CDR1 SGDLS and CDR2 YYNGEE. The CDR3 DNA reads as TGTGCCAGCAGCGCGCAGACAGGGTACTATGGCTACACCTTC. Translating it yields CASSAQTGYYGYTF.

V gene TRBV6-5 combines with J gene TRBJ2-1; D ambiguous. Germline V gene sequence: CDR1 MNHEY, CDR2 SVGAGI. The CDR3 runs to 13 residues. Trimming cost V 6 bases and J 5 bases, with 11 bases left between them. CDR3 sequence reads: CASSTMSNNEQFF. The CDR3 region has the DNA TGTGCCAGCAGCACGATGAGTAACAATGAGCAGTTCTTC.

The chain uses TRBV9 and TRBJ1-4, with D possibly TRBD1 on 5 matching bases. Germline V CDR1 and CDR2: SGDLS, YYNGEE. The CDR3 is 14 amino acids. V was cut by 3 bases and J by 5 bases, with 11 bases left in between. DNA of the CDR3: TGTGCCAGCAGCGCAAAGACAGCGAATGAAAAACTGTTTTTT. Protein product: CASSAKTANEKLFF.

This chain links TRBV5-4 with TRBJ2-2; no clear D gene. Trimming removed 7 bases from V and 3 bases from J, with 13 bases in between. This CDR3 is 14 amino acids long. Germline CDR1 reads SGHNT; CDR2 reads YYREEE (reference sequence). The CDR3 nucleotides read TGTGCCAGCGCTATAAACGGAGACACCGGGGAGCTGTTTTTT. Its translation: CASAINGDTGELFF.

The gene calls are TRBV3-1 (or the pseudogene TRBV3-2) and TRBJ1-1, with 8 bases that match TRBD1. Trimming at V came to 2 bases and at J to 3 bases, leaving 2 bases not matched to a gene. Germline V lookup: CDR1 LGHDT, CDR2 YNNKEL (reference sequence). This CDR3 contains 14 residues. The CDR3 region is CASSQLQGDTEAFF. The CDR3 DNA reads as TGTGCCAGCAGCCAACTACAGGGGGACACTGAAGCTTTCTTT.